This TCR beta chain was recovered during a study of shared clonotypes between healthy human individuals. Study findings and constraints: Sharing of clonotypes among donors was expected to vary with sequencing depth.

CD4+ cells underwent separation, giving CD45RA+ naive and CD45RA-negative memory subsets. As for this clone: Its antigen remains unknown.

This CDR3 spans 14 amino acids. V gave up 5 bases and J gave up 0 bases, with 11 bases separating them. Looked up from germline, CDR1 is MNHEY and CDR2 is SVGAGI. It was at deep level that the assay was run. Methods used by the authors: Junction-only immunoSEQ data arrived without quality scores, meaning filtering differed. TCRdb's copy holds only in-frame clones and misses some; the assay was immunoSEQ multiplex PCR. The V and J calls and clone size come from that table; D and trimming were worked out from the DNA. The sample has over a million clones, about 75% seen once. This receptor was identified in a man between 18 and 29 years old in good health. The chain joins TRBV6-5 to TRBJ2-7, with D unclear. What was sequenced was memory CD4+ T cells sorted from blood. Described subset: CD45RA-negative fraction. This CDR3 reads CASSPELGSYEQYF. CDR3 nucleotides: TGTGCCAGCAGTCCCGAATTAGGCTCCTACGAGCAGTACTTC.